Following are 23 T cell receptor beta chains from one sample sequenced in a study of a mutant IDH1 vaccine in newly diagnosed glioma. For these TCRs, the target antigens are not known. TCRdb keeps only in-frame clones here, not all; method: immunoSEQ multiplex PCR. The data show 40,000 to 55,000 clones, more than 60% seen once. Noted time point: week 35, safety follow-up. Doses comprised 300 ug of mutant IDH1 20-mer peptide each, plus topical imiquimod. The material was PBMCs, obtained from a glioma patient whose treatment included an IDH1 peptide vaccine. The source of these receptors is a man aged 40-50 years with glioma.

The chain recombines TRBV25-1 with TRBJ2-1; no clear D gene. Between the trimmed V and J ends, which lost 6 bases and 5 bases, there was a span of 14 bases. The CDR3 runs 14 residues. Germline lookup yields CDR1 MGHDK and CDR2 SYGVNS. The DNA of the CDR3 is TGTGCCAGCAGACAAGGGTTAGAGGACAATGAGCAGTTCTTC. Protein sequence: CASRQGLEDNEQFF.

The chain uses TRBV5-1 and TRBJ1-1; no reliable D call. The germline V gene has CDR1 SGHRS and CDR2 YFSETQ. CDR3 length: 13 residues. V gave up 2 bases and J gave up 1 base, with 6 bases separating them. CDR3 coding DNA: TGCGCCAGCAGCTTCGTAGGGAACACTGAAGCTTTCTTT. It codes for CASSFVGNTEAFF.

The chain recombines TRBV14 with TRBJ2-5; possible D gene TRBD1, 5 bases. The DNA end lines up better with TRBJ2-7; the J call may be wrong. CDR3 length equals 16 residues. The germline CDR1 and CDR2 sequences are SGHDN and FVKESK. The CDR3 region has the DNA TGTGCCAGCAGCCAAGGACAGTCAACGAGCTCCTACGAGCAGTACTTC. Translation: CASSQGQSTSSYEQYF.

The rearrangement joins TRBV4-2 to TRBJ1-5; TRBD1 is a possible D gene (6 bases). The germline V gene encodes CDR1 LGHNA and CDR2 YNFKEQ. This CDR3 has 15 residues. The germline V and J ends were trimmed by 0 bases and 5 bases, with 11 bases remaining between them. CDR3: CASSQDPSGDQPQHF. Here the CDR3 DNA reads TGTGCCAGCAGCCAAGATCCGTCAGGGGATCAGCCCCAGCATTTT.

The chain links TRBV15 to TRBJ2-7; no clear D. The germline CDR1 and CDR2 sequences are LNHNV and YYDKDF (reference sequence). The CDR3 is 14 residues long. V was trimmed by 3 bases and J by 2 bases, leaving 11 bases between them. The chain's CDR3 is CATSRSDSPYEQYF. The DNA of the CDR3 is TGTGCCACCAGCAGGTCCGACTCCCCCTACGAGCAGTACTTC. Looking up the rest from reference TRBV15 and TRBJ2-7 gives the full variable domain: DAMVIQNPRYQVTQFGKPVTLSCSQTLNHNVMYWYQQKSSQAPKLLFHYYDKDFNNEADTPDNFQSRRPNTSFCFLDIRSPGLGDTAMYLCATSRSDSPYEQYFGPGTRLTVT.

The chain has TRBV6-5 and TRBJ2-2; D call uncertain. V lost 3 bases and J lost 4, with 12 bases in between. The length of the CDR3 is 15 residues. The germline gives CDR1 MNHEY, CDR2 SVGAGI. The CDR3 is CASSYEGSGTGELFF. The DNA for the CDR3 is TGTGCCAGCAGTTATGAAGGGTCTGGCACCGGGGAGCTGTTTTTT.

Written as DNA, the CDR3 is TGCAGCGTTGGCACCCCGATACAGGGAGAAGCTTTCTTT. Protein product: CSVGTPIQGEAFF. The chain links TRBV29-1 to TRBJ1-1; possibly TRBD1 for D (6 bases). V lost 4 bases and J 8 bases, leaving 17 bases between the germline ends. Germline V CDR1 and CDR2: SQVTM, ANQGSEA. The CDR3 extends over 13 amino acids.

The chain links TRBV19 to TRBJ1-5; D remains unclear. This CDR3 comprises 15 residues. Germline CDR1 LNHDA, CDR2 SQIVND (reference sequence). Deletions cut 3 bases from V and 0 bases from J, with 9 bases between. This CDR3 reads CASSMWGNSNQPQHF. The CDR3 DNA is TGTGCCAGTAGTATGTGGGGTAATAGCAATCAGCCCCAGCATTTT. The full variable domain, in which reference TRBV19 and TRBJ1-5 provide the parts outside the CDR3, is DGGITQSPKYLFRKEGQNVTLSCEQNLNHDAMYWYRQDPGQGLRLIYYSQIVNDFQKGDIAEGYSVSREKKESFPLTVTSAQKNPTAFYLCASSMWGNSNQPQHFGDGTRLSIL.

The J gene is TRBJ1-5, the V gene TRBV7-2; 8 bases are shared with TRBD1. There are 17 residues in the CDR3. Germline loops: CDR1 SGHTA, CDR2 FQGNSA. V dropped 5 bases and J dropped 2; count of bases not matched to a gene: 11. The CDR3 spells CASSPGQGFGGNQPQHF. The CDR3 DNA reads TGTGCCAGCAGCCCTGGACAGGGTTTCGGGGGCAATCAGCCCCAGCATTTT.

The chain joins TRBV13 to TRBJ2-7, with D perhaps assigned TRBD1 or TRBD2 (6 bases each). The germline V gene has CDR1 PRHDT and CDR2 FYEKMQ (reference sequence). The CDR3 length is 15 residues. V was shortened by 5 bases and J by 2 bases, with 16 bases between the two germline ends. This CDR3 is CASSPRGDKPYEQYF. CDR3 coding DNA: TGTGCCAGCAGCCCAAGGGGGGACAAGCCCTACGAGCAGTACTTC.

The V and J genes are TRBV19 and TRBJ1-2; D call uncertain. CDR1 is LNHDA, CDR2 SQIVND, per germline (reference sequence). The CDR3 length is 14 residues. The V end was cut by 1 base, the J end by 2 bases, with 8 bases between. The CDR3 coding sequence is TGTGCCAGTAGTATAGTTCCAGCCAACTATGGCTACACCTTC. Protein product: CASSIVPANYGYTF.

There are a few counts of this clone. This sequence joins TRBV6-1 and TRBJ1-3; 8 bases fit TRBD1. Per the germline V gene, CDR1 is MNHNS and CDR2 is SASEGT. After removal of 11 bases from V and 7 bases from J, the junction contained 7 bases not matched to a gene. The length of the CDR3 is 12 residues. The CDR3 spells CAGRTGHNTIYF. The CDR3 DNA sequence: TGTGCCGGACGGACAGGGCACAACACCATATATTTT.

The J gene is TRBJ1-2, the V gene TRBV30; D is unclear. V lost 1 base, J lost 5 bases, and 11 bases lay in between. This CDR3 comprises 13 residues. CDR1 is GTSNPN and CDR2 is SVGIG in the germline V gene (reference sequence). CDR3 protein: CAWSGAAGYGYTF. The CDR3 coding sequence is TGTGCCTGGAGTGGAGCCGCGGGATATGGCTACACCTTC.

The chain couples TRBV14 to TRBJ1-4; 10 bases align to TRBD1. The CDR3 totals 13 residues. The junction had 2 bases not matched to a gene; V was cut back by 4 bases and J by 9 bases. CDR1 is SGHDN, CDR2 FVKESK, per germline. The CDR3 DNA follows: TGTGCCAGCAGCCGGGACAGGGGACAAAAACTGTTTTTT. Translating gives CASSRDRGQKLFF.

The V and J genes are TRBV7-8 and TRBJ1-1; D not resolved. The V gene lost 3 bases and the J gene lost 2 bases, with 7 bases spanning the gap. From germline, CDR1 is SGHVS and CDR2 FQNEAQ. This CDR3 comprises 13 residues. This CDR3 reads CASSFTENTEAFF. The CDR3 DNA is TGTGCCAGCAGCTTCACCGAAAACACTGAAGCTTTCTTT. Filled out from reference TRBV7-8 and TRBJ1-1, the complete variable domain reads GAGVSQSPRYKVAKRGQDVALRCDPISGHVSLFWYQQALGQGPEFLTYFQNEAQLDKSGLPSDRFFAERPEGSVSTLKIQRTQQEDSAVYLCASSFTENTEAFFGQGTRLTVV.

The sample holds a few counts of this clone. The chain uses TRBV10-1 and TRBJ1-2; TRBD1 matches at 7 bases. This CDR3 contains 13 residues. J was trimmed by 2 bases and V by 4 bases; bases with no gene match: 1. Germline CDR1 is WNHNN and CDR2 is SYGVQD (reference sequence). CDR3 region: CASSADRNYGYTF. Here the CDR3 DNA reads TGCGCCAGCAGTGCGGACAGGAACTATGGCTACACCTTC.

The chain recombines TRBV6-7 with TRBJ1-4; no clear D gene. TRBV6-7 belongs to the ORF category, with a function that is uncertain. The CDR3 sequence is 10 residues long. V was clipped by 5 bases and J by 5 bases, with 0 bases between them. In nucleotides, the CDR3 is TGTGCCAGCAGTAATGAAAAACTGTTTTTT. Translating gives CASSNEKLFF.

The V gene is TRBV2, the J gene TRBJ2-3; D perhaps matches TRBD2 (5 bases). The V gene's germline CDR1 is SNHLY and CDR2 FYNNEI. The ends were cut back, 3 bases at V and 0 bases at J, with 13 bases in the middle. The CDR3 is 16 amino acids. CDR3 coding DNA: TGTGCCAGCAGTGAGCGGGCCGGGCGAAGCACAGATACGCAGTATTTT. Translated, it gives CASSERAGRSTDTQYF.

The chain combines TRBV18 with TRBJ1-5; 10 bases fit TRBD1. The V segment lost 5 bases and the J segment 5 bases; nucleotides outside the gene matches: 6. Germline CDR1 is KGHSH and CDR2 is LQKENI. CDR3 length equals 15 residues. CDR3 sequence reads: CASSYTGTGDQPQHF. The CDR3 bases are TGTGCCAGCTCATATACCGGGACAGGGGATCAGCCCCAGCATTTT.

The V and J genes are TRBV2 and TRBJ2-5; 8 nucleotides agree with TRBD2. CDR1 SNHLY and CDR2 FYNNEI come from the germline V gene. CDR3 length: 16 amino acids. V lost 6 bases and J lost 3; bases outside the gene matches: 12. CDR3 in amino acids: CASSQSPGRGEETQYF. CDR3 in DNA: TGTGCCAGCAGCCAATCGCCGGGGCGGGGGGAAGAGACCCAGTACTTC.

The V and J genes are TRBV6-6 and TRBJ2-7, with D possibly TRBD2 on 6 matching bases. CDR1 is MNHNY and CDR2 is SVGAGI in the germline V gene (reference sequence). CDR3 size: 14 residues. V lost 8 bases to trimming and J lost 7 bases, with 21 bases between them. For the CDR3, the DNA is TGTGCCAGCGCAAAAGGAGGGGCCTCGTCGGAGCAGTACTTC. It codes for CASAKGGASSEQYF.

In its sample, this clone was seen once. The chain couples TRBV5-6 to TRBJ2-5; 8 bases match TRBD2. The V gene end was trimmed by 0 bases and the J gene end by 2 bases; junction bases not matched to a gene: 3. Germline V CDR1 and CDR2: SGHDT, YYEEEE. This CDR3 has 15 amino acids. Here the CDR3 DNA reads TGTGCCAGCAGCTTGGTAGCGGGGCCTCAAGAGACCCAGTACTTC. Its protein is CASSLVAGPQETQYF. Supplemented by reference TRBV5-6 and TRBJ2-5, the full variable domain reads DAGVTQSPTHLIKTRGQQVTLRCSPKSGHDTVSWYQQALGQGPQFIFQYYEEEERQRGNFPDRFSGHQFPNYSSELNVNALLLGDSALYLCASSLVAGPQETQYFGPGTRLLVL.

The V call is TRBV6-5, the J call TRBJ1-2; D gene ambiguous. This CDR3 comprises 16 residues. Germline V gives CDR1 MNHEY, CDR2 SVGAGI. V was pared by 0 bases and J by 5 bases, with 16 bases between. CDR3 sequence reads: CASSYSNLVLSYGYTF. The DNA of the CDR3 is TGTGCCAGCAGTTACTCTAATTTAGTCCTTAGTTATGGCTACACCTTC.